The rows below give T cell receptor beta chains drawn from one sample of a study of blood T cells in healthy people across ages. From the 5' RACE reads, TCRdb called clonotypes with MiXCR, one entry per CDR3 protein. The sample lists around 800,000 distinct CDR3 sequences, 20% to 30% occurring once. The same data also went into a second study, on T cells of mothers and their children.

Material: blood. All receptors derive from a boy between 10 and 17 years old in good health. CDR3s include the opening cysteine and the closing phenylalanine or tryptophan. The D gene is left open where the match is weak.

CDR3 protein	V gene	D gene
CASSLAGTLNGNQPQHF	TRBV7-9	.
CASSFGLKETQYF	TRBV12-3/TRBV12-4	.
CAWRSLAGDQETQYF	TRBV30	TRBD2
CASSLGSGEGETQYF	TRBV7-2	.
CSVGRDRSQPQHF	TRBV29-1	TRBD1
CASSLTYGGRESEQFF	TRBV7-3	.
CASSLGAGQVYNEQFF	TRBV7-2	.
CASSLGTSGRWENIQYF	TRBV7-3	TRBD2
CASSSGVLAKNIQYF	TRBV25-1	.
CASQAGQTIYGYTF	TRBV6-6	TRBD1
CASGLFLINEQFF	TRBV12-5	.
CASSDPPGTTEAFF	TRBV6-4	.
CASSRVAGGLPSSYEQYF	TRBV18	TRBD1
CASSSDRARKTQYF	TRBV7-9	TRBD1
CASSQADGYTF	TRBV3-1	.
CASTTRTGIGETQYF	TRBV6-5	TRBD1
CASRTNRPRSYEQYF	TRBV21-1	.
CASSINSGGFSNEQFF	TRBV7-3	TRBD2
CASSVSDRNIQYF	TRBV5-1	TRBD1
CASSSLRDRGHGYTF	TRBV6-6	TRBD1
CASSLDGVATDTQYF	TRBV11-2	.
CASSLNPDRYSYEQYF	TRBV12-3/TRBV12-4	.
CSSVSGNTNIQYF	TRBV29-1	.
CASSLDGGRVGYGYTF	TRBV12-3/TRBV12-4	.
CASSQEPSSGGVNEQFF	TRBV4-1	TRBD2
CASTETGQVGEQYF	TRBV2	.
CASGLVLPEAGELFF	TRBV12-5	.